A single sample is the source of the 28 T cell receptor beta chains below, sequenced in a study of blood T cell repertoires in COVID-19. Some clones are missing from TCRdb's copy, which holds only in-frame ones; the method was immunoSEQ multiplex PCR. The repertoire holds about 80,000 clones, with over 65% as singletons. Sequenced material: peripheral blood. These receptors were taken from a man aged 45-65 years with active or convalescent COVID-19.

The CDR3 DNA sequence: TGTGCCACGGCACAGGGTGGGACAGATACGCAGTATTTT. As protein: CATAQGGTDTQYF. This sequence joins TRBV7-8 and TRBJ2-3; maybe TRBD1 (6 bases). Germline CDR1 and CDR2: SGHVS and FQNEAQ. CDR3 length: 13 amino acids. V was trimmed by 10 bases and J by 3 bases, leaving 14 bases between them.

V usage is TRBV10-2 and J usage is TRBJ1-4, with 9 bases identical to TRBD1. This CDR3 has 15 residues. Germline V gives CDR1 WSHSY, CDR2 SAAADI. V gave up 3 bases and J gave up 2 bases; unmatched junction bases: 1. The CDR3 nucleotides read TGCGCCAGCAGTGAACAGGGGGCCACTAATGAAAAACTGTTTTTT. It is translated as CASSEQGATNEKLFF.

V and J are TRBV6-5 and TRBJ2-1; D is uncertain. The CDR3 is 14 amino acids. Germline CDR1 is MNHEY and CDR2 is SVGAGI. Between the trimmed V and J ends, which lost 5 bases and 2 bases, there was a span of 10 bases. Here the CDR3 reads CASSPTLTYNEQFF. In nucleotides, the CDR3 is TGTGCCAGCAGTCCTACTCTTACCTACAATGAGCAGTTCTTC.

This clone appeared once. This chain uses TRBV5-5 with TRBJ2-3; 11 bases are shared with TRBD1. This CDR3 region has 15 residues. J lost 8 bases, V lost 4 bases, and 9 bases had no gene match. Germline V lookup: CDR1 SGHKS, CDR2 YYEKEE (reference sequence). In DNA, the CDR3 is TGTGCCAGCAGCCCGGGACAGGGGGACATAGGTACGCAGTATTTT. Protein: CASSPGQGDIGTQYF.

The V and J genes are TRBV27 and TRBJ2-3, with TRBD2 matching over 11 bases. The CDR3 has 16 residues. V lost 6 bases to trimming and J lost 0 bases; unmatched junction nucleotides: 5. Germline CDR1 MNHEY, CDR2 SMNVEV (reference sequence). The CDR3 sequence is CASRASGGPSTDTQYF. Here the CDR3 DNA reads TGTGCCAGCAGGGCTAGCGGGGGGCCTAGCACAGATACGCAGTATTTT.

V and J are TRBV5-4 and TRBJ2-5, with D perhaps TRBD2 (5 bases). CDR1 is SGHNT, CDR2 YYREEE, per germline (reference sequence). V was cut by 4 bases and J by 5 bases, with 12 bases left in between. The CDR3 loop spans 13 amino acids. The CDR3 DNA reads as TGTGCCAGCAGCGTCGTGCCGGGGGAGACCCAGTACTTC. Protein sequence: CASSVVPGETQYF.

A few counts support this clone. The CDR3 coding sequence is TGTGCCAGCTCACCACCCGGGGTAGCGGGGGTCTACGAGCAGTACTTC. This encodes CASSPPGVAGVYEQYF. The chain is built from TRBV18 and TRBJ2-7; 9 positions match TRBD2. V was clipped by 0 bases and J by 3 bases; unmatched bases: 6. The V gene's germline CDR1 is KGHSH and CDR2 LQKENI. The length of the CDR3 is 16 residues.

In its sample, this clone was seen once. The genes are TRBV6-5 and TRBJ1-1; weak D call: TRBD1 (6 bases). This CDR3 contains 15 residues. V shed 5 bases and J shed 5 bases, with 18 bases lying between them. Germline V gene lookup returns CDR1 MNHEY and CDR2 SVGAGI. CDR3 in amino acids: CASSRSGDLWTEAFF. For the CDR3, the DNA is TGTGCCAGCAGTAGGTCAGGGGATTTATGGACTGAAGCTTTCTTT.

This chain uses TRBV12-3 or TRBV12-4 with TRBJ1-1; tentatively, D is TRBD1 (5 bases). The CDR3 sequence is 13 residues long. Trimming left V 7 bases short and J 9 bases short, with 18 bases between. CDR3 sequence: CASTHPGERKAFF. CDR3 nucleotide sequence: TGTGCCAGCACTCACCCGGGGGAACGGAAAGCTTTCTTT.

This chain's CDR3 is CASRYQGRGGETQYF. The CDR3 nucleotides are TGTGCCAGCAGATACCAAGGCAGGGGCGGGGAGACCCAGTACTTC. The chain employs TRBV27 and TRBJ2-5; perhaps TRBD1 as D (6 bases). The CDR3 is 15 residues long. Per the germline V gene, CDR1 is MNHEY and CDR2 is SMNVEV (reference sequence). V lost 6 bases and J 5 bases, leaving 19 bases between the germline ends.

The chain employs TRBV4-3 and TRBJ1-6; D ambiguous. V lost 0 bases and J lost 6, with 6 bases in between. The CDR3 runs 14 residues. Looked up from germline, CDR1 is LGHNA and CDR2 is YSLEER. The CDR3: CASSQDLGNSPLHF. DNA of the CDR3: TGCGCCAGCAGCCAAGATCTCGGTAATTCACCCCTCCACTTT.

CDR3 sequence (DNA): TGTGCCAGCAGTTACTCTCTGGGGCGAGGCGACGAGCAGTACTTC. Translation gives CASSYSLGRGDEQYF. This sequence joins TRBV6-5 and TRBJ2-7, with TRBD1 as a possible D gene (5 bases). The CDR3 contains 15 residues. The germline V gene encodes CDR1 MNHEY and CDR2 SVGAGI. V lost 0 bases and J 5 bases, leaving 14 bases between the germline ends.

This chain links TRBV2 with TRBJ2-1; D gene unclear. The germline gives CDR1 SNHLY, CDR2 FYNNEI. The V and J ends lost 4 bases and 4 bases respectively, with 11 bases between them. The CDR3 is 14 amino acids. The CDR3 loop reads CASSGIALYNEQFF. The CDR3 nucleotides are TGTGCCAGCAGTGGGATAGCCTTATACAATGAGCAGTTCTTC.

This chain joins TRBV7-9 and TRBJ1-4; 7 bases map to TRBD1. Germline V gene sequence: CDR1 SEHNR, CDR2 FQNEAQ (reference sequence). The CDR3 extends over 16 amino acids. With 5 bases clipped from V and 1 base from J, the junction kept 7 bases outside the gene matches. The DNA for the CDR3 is TGTGCCAGCAGCCCACACCGACAGGGAACTAATGAAAAACTGTTTTTT. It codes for CASSPHRQGTNEKLFF.

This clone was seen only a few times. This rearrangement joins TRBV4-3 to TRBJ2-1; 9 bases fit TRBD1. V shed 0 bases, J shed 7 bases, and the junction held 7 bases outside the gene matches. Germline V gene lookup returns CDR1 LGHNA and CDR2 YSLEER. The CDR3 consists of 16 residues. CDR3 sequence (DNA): TGCGCCAGCAGCCAAGACCAGGACAGGGGTTGGAATGAGCAGTTCTTC. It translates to CASSQDQDRGWNEQFF.

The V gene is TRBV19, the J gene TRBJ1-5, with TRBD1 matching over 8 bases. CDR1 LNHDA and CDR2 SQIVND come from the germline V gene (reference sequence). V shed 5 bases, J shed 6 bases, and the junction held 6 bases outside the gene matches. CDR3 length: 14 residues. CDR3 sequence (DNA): TGTGCCAGTAGTTCAGGACAGGGAGGTCAGCCCCAGCATTTT. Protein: CASSSGQGGQPQHF.

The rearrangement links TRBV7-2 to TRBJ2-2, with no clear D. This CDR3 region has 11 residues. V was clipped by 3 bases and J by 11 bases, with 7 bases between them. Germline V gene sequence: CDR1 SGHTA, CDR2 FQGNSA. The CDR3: CASSLPGELFF. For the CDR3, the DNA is TGTGCCAGCAGCTTGCCAGGAGAGCTGTTTTTT.

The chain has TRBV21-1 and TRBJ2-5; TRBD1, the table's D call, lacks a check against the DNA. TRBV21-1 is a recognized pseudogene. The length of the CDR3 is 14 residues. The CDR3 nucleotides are TGTGCCAGCAGCAAAGAGGACAGACAAGAGACCCAGTACTTC. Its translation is CASSKEDRQETQYF.

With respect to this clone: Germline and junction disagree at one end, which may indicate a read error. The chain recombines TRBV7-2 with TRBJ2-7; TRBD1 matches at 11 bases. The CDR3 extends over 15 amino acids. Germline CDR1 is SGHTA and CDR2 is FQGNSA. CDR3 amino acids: CASSLDGTGGPSVHF. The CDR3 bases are TGTGCCAGCAGCTTAGATGGGACAGGGGGTCCCAGTGTGCACTTC. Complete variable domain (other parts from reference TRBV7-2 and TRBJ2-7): GAGVSQSPSNKVTEKGKDVELRCDPISGHTALYWYRQSLGQGLEFLIYFQGNSAPDKSGLPSDRFSAERTGGSVSTLTIQRTQQEDSAVYLCASSLDGTGGPSVHFGPGTRLTVT.

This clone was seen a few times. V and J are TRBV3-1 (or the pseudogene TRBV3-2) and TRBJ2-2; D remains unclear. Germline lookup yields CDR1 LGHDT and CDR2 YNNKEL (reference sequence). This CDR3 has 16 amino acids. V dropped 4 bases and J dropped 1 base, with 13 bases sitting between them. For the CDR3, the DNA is TGTGCCAGCAGCCGCACCCAGCAGCGGAACACCGGGGAGCTGTTTTTT. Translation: CASSRTQQRNTGELFF.

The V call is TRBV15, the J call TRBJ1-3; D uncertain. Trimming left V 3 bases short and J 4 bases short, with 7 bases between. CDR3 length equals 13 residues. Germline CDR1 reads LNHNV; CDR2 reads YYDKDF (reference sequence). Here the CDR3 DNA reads TGTGCCACCAGCAGTATATCGGGAAACACCATATATTTT. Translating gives CATSSISGNTIYF.

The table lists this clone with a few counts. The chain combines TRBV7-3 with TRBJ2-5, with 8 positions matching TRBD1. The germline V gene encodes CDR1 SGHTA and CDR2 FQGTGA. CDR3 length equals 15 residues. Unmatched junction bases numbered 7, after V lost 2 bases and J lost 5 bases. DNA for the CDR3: TGTGCCAGCAGCTTACAGGCAGGGGGCAGGGAGACCCAGTACTTC. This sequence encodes CASSLQAGGRETQYF.

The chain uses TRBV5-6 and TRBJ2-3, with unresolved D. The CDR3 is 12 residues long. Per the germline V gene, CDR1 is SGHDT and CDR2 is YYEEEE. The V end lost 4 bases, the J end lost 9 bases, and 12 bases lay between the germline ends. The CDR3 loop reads CASSVRSVTQYF. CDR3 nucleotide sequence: TGTGCCAGCAGCGTCCGGTCGGTGACGCAGTATTTT.

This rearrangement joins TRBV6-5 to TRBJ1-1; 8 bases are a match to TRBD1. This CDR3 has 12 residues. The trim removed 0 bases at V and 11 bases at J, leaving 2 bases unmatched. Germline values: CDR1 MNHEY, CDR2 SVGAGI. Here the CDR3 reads CASSYSTGAAFF. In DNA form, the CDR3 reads TGTGCCAGCAGTTACTCGACAGGGGCGGCTTTCTTT.

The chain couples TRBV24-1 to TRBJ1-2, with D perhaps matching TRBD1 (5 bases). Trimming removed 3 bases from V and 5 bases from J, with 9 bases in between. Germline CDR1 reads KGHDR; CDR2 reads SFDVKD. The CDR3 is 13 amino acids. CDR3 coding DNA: TGTGCCACCAGTGATCCTCGACAGTATGGCTACACCTTC. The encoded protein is CATSDPRQYGYTF.

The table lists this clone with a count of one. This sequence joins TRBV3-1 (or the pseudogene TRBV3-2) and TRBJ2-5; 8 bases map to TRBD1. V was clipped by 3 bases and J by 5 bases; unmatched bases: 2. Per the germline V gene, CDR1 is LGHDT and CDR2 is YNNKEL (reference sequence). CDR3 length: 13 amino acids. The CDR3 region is CASSQDRAETQYF. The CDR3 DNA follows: TGTGCCAGCAGCCAGGACAGGGCGGAGACCCAGTACTTC.

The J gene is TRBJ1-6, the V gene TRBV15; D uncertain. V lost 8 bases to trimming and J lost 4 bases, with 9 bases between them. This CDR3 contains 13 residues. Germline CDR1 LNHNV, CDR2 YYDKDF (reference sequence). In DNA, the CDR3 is TGTGCCACCTCACCAGATTATAATTCACCCCTCCACTTT. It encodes CATSPDYNSPLHF.

The CDR3 protein is CASSLYNMGPNTGELFF. For the CDR3, the DNA is TGTGCCAGCAGTCTTTACAATATGGGCCCAAACACCGGGGAGCTGTTTTTT. The chain couples TRBV6-6 to TRBJ2-2, with D unclear. The CDR3 spans 17 residues. Germline V gives CDR1 MNHNY, CDR2 SVGAGI (reference sequence). V lost 5 bases and J 2 bases, leaving 18 bases between the germline ends.